The 10 T cell receptor beta chains given below trace back to one sample, sequenced in a study of OX40 agonist ivuxolimab in advanced cancers. Only in-frame clones appear in the TCRdb table, and some are missing; sequencing was by immunoSEQ multiplex PCR. Of about 75,000 clones detected, about nine tenths appear once; the ten largest clones hold about 8.2%. Sequenced here: CD4+ or CD8+ T cells sorted from blood, sampled in a trial of the OX40 agonist ivuxolimab. The source of these receptors is an adult with an advanced solid tumor such as melanoma, head and neck, liver or kidney cancer.

The V call is TRBV5-1, the J call TRBJ2-1; D ambiguous. Germline CDR1 reads SGHRS; CDR2 reads YFSETQ. V lost 0 bases and J lost 0, with 10 bases in between. The CDR3 totals 16 residues. The CDR3 reads CASSLVARSSYNEQFF. CDR3 bases: TGCGCCAGCAGCTTGGTCGCCAGAAGCTCCTACAATGAGCAGTTCTTC.

V and J are TRBV7-8 and TRBJ2-6; D unresolved. Germline CDR1 and CDR2: SGHVS and FQNEAQ. The CDR3 sequence is 15 residues long. Trimming cost V 5 bases and J 1 base, with 9 bases left between them. CDR3 in DNA: TGTGCCAGCAGCGCTTACAGTTCTGGGGCCAACGTCCTGACTTTC. It is translated as CASSAYSSGANVLTF.

The chain has TRBV4-2 and TRBJ1-4, with no clear D. Germline-derived CDR1 and CDR2 are LGHNA and YNFKEQ. The CDR3 contains 14 residues. V was cut by 0 bases and J by 8 bases, with 10 bases left in between. The CDR3 sequence is CASSQEPDGEKLFF. CDR3 nucleotide sequence: TGTGCCAGCAGCCAAGAGCCCGATGGGGAAAAACTGTTTTTT.

This clone came up a few times. The gene calls are TRBV4-1 and TRBJ1-5; D is uncertain. Trimming took 1 base from V and 7 from J, leaving 5 bases between them. The CDR3 covers 12 residues. Germline V gives CDR1 MGHRA, CDR2 YSYEKL. The DNA for the CDR3 is TGCGCCAGCAGCCAAGGGGGACAGCCCCAGCATTTT. Protein sequence: CASSQGGQPQHF.

The chain recombines TRBV7-9 with TRBJ1-1; no definite D call. V gave up 1 base and J gave up 4 bases, with 10 bases separating them. CDR3 length: 14 amino acids. Looked up from germline, CDR1 is SEHNR and CDR2 is FQNEAQ (reference sequence). The DNA for the CDR3 is TGTGCCAGCAGCTTAGGCCTCGAGGCCACTGAAGCTTTCTTT. It yields the protein CASSLGLEATEAFF.

This clone was counted once. The chain joins TRBV7-2 to TRBJ1-3, with no clear D. The germline V gene has CDR1 SGHTA and CDR2 FQGNSA. The CDR3 has 16 residues. V was shortened by 1 base and J by 0 bases, with 10 bases between the two germline ends. CDR3 sequence (DNA): TGTGCCAGCAGCTTAGGGGTTCTTATCTCTGGAAACACCATATATTTT. It codes for CASSLGVLISGNTIYF.

The rearrangement joins TRBV18 to TRBJ1-5; 7 bases fit TRBD1. V dropped 3 bases and J dropped 7; count of bases not matched to a gene: 9. The CDR3 length is 15 residues. Germline assignment: CDR1 KGHSH and CDR2 LQKENI. CDR3 loop: CASSPLGTEGQPQHF. The CDR3 nucleotides read TGTGCCAGCTCACCCCTCGGGACAGAGGGCCAGCCCCAGCATTTT. Looking up the rest from reference TRBV18 and TRBJ1-5 gives the full variable domain: NAGVMQNPRHLVRRRGQEARLRCSPMKGHSHVYWYRQLPEEGLKFMVYLQKENIIDESGMPKERFSAEFPKEGPSILRIQQVVRGDSAAYFCASSPLGTEGQPQHFGDGTRLSIL.

V is TRBV19 and J is TRBJ1-5, with 11 positions matching TRBD1. Germline V gene lookup returns CDR1 LNHDA and CDR2 SQIVND (reference sequence). J lost 7 bases, V lost 3 bases, and 5 bases had no gene match. The CDR3 sequence is 15 residues long. This chain's CDR3 is CASSIGQGAEQPQHF. The DNA of the CDR3 is TGTGCCAGTAGTATTGGACAGGGGGCCGAGCAGCCCCAGCATTTT.

The gene calls are TRBV7-9 and TRBJ2-2; D ambiguous. Trimming left V 9 bases short and J 8 bases short, with 19 bases between. The CDR3 extends over 14 amino acids. CDR1 and CDR2 from the germline V gene are SEHNR and FQNEAQ (reference sequence). The CDR3 DNA follows: TGTGCCAGTCTGAACCGGTCCAGAGGAGGGGAGCTGTTTTTT. Its protein is CASLNRSRGGELFF.

The V call is TRBV6-5, the J call TRBJ1-5; no clear D. The CDR3 totals 14 residues. Trimming cost V 4 bases and J 6 bases, with 13 bases left between them. CDR1 and CDR2 (germline): MNHEY, SVGAGI. CDR3 sequence (DNA): TGTGCCAGCAGTTTGACGGTTCTTGTTCAGCCCCAGCATTTT. Its protein product is CASSLTVLVQPQHF.